This TCR beta chain was recorded in a study of STAT3 mutations in large granular lymphocyte leukemia. Findings and limits, study-wide: Clonal expansion was inferred from other time points because no sample existed at each clone's first appearance. In some patients, a small highly pathogenic clone possibly went undetected. At least one immunodominant TCR beta clonotype appeared in every T-cell large granular lymphocyte leukemia patient.

Sequencing was performed with immunoSEQ multiplex PCR; in TCRdb, only in-frame clones are kept and a portion is missing. The table lists around 29,000 clones, around 85% of them singletons. Concerning this clone: Its specificity is not known.

The CDR3 consists of 15 residues. Trimming took 5 bases from V and 7 from J; bases not matched to a gene: 14. The germline V gene encodes CDR1 PRHDT and CDR2 FYEKMQ (reference sequence). The sample consisted of peripheral blood mononuclear cells. This receptor was obtained from a man aged 60 to 69 with T-cell large granular lymphocyte leukemia. Some clones in this sample may be carry-over from other donors' samples. The chain employs TRBV13 and TRBJ2-7; 7 bases map to TRBD1. CDR3 DNA sequence: TGTGCCAGCAGCGAACCCGGGACAGCCTTCGGGGAGCAGTACTTC. The encoded protein is CASSEPGTAFGEQYF.